The present T cell receptor beta chain was sequenced within a study of T cells in Graves' hyperthyroidism and ophthalmopathy. Study-wide points: Most clonotypes expanded in the thyroid (above 0.001) were also present in blood. Progression to ophthalmopathy was predicted a median of roughly 6.6 months early.

Uncontrolled infection, other autoimmune disease, pregnancy or lactation barred patients from enrollment. Amplification targeted TCR beta CDR3 regions from RNA transcripts. An initial round of RT-PCR targeting the TCR CDR3 relied on the HTBI primer set. TCRdb reprocessed the multiplex PCR reads with MiXCR, giving one entry per CDR3 protein. The table has about 530,000 distinct CDR3 sequences, 17% seen once. This clonotype was detected ten times or more. Its antigen is currently unknown. This TCR derives from a young woman with Graves' ophthalmopathy. Sequencing used blood.

In DNA form, the CDR3 reads TGCAGTGCTAGGGATATCACTGAAGCTTTCTTT. It yields the protein CSARDITEAFF. The V gene is TRBV20-1, the J gene TRBJ1-1; no clear D. Trimming left V 3 bases short and J 4 bases short, with 6 bases between. The length of the CDR3 is 11 residues. Germline loops: CDR1 DFQATT, CDR2 SNEGSKA (reference sequence).